Presented here are 13 T cell receptor beta chains from one specimen sequenced in a study of OX40 agonist ivuxolimab in advanced cancers. Sequencing used immunoSEQ multiplex PCR; TCRdb keeps in-frame clones, though not all of them. Among some 62,000 clones listed, less than 95% were seen once. The sample in question was CD4+ or CD8+ T cells sorted from blood, obtained in a trial of the OX40 agonist ivuxolimab. All receptors come from an adult with an advanced solid tumor such as melanoma, head and neck, liver or kidney cancer.

This CDR3 is CASRHRVIAGELFF. CDR3 bases: TGTGCCAGCAGACACAGGGTAATAGCCGGGGAGCTGTTTTTT. This sequence joins TRBV28 and TRBJ2-2; maybe TRBD1 (6 bases). The V end was cut by 6 bases, the J end by 6 bases, with 14 bases between. The CDR3 consists of 14 residues. Germline CDR1 is MDHEN and CDR2 is SYDVKM.

The chain carries TRBV18 and TRBJ2-7; no definite D call. Trimming shortened V by 1 base and J by 0 bases, and 7 bases separated the two germline ends. Germline CDR1 is KGHSH and CDR2 is LQKENI. CDR3 length: 14 amino acids. DNA of the CDR3: TGTGCCAGCTCACCACAACAGACCTCCTACGAGCAGTACTTC. This codes for CASSPQQTSYEQYF.

J is TRBJ2-1 and V is TRBV7-9, with TRBD1 matching over 7 bases. V gave up 1 base and J gave up 6 bases; unmatched junction bases: 6. The CDR3 totals 15 residues. Germline assignment: CDR1 SEHNR and CDR2 FQNEAQ (reference sequence). CDR3 nucleotides: TGTGCCAGCAGCTTAGTCAAGGGACAGCTCAATGAGCAGTTCTTC. Protein sequence: CASSLVKGQLNEQFF.

DNA for the CDR3: TGTGCCAGCAGGCTGACAGGGGGCGCAGTAGATACGCAGTATTTT. Its translation is CASRLTGGAVDTQYF. The rearrangement joins TRBV28 to TRBJ2-3; the match to TRBD1 covers 10 bases. The CDR3 has 15 amino acids. Germline CDR1 and CDR2: MDHEN and SYDVKM. V gave up 6 bases and J gave up 5 bases; unmatched junction bases: 8. Full variable domain (missing parts from reference TRBV28 and TRBJ2-3): DVKVTQSSRYLVKRTGEKVFLECVQDMDHENMFWYRQDPGLGLRLIYFSYDVKMKEKGDIPEGYSVSREKKERFSLILESASTNQTSMYLCASRLTGGAVDTQYFGPGTRLTVL.

CDR3 amino acids: CASSSGVYEQYF. The CDR3 nucleotides are TGTGCCAGCAGCTCTGGGGTCTACGAGCAGTACTTC. This chain joins TRBV11-2 and TRBJ2-7, with D uncertain. V was shortened by 4 bases and J by 3 bases, with 7 bases between the two germline ends. This CDR3 has 12 residues. Germline lookup yields CDR1 SGHAT and CDR2 FQNNGV.

This sequence joins TRBV21-1 and TRBJ2-7. TRBV21-1 is annotated as a pseudogene. The CDR3 runs 16 residues. CDR3 DNA sequence: TGTGCCAGCGGAGACTCGACACAACTGAGCTCCTACGAGCAGTACTTC. Protein product: CASGDSTQLSSYEQYF.

This rearrangement joins TRBV28 to TRBJ1-2; tentatively, D is TRBD1 (5 bases). The V gene's germline CDR1 is MDHEN and CDR2 SYDVKM. This CDR3 has 16 residues. The V end lost 4 bases, the J end lost 0 bases, and 15 bases lay between the germline ends. The CDR3 loop is CASSWVLGRTNYGYTF. In DNA, the CDR3 is TGTGCCAGCAGTTGGGTTCTGGGACGGACTAACTATGGCTACACCTTC.

This clone has just a few counts. The chain combines TRBV7-9 with TRBJ2-7; either TRBD1 or TRBD2 may fit D (5 bases each). CDR3 length: 13 amino acids. V lost 5 bases, J lost 0 bases, and 8 bases lay in between. CDR1 is SEHNR and CDR2 is FQNEAQ in the germline V gene (reference sequence). The CDR3 DNA sequence: TGTGCCAGCAGCCCCGGGGCCTCCTACGAGCAGTACTTC. Its translation is CASSPGASYEQYF.

The chain employs TRBV6-6 and TRBJ2-7; D is possibly TRBD1 (6 bases). V lost 5 bases to trimming and J lost 2 bases, with 13 bases between them. The CDR3 consists of 14 residues. Germline V CDR1 and CDR2: MNHNY, SVGAGI (reference sequence). Here the CDR3 reads CASSDRTFPYEQYF. The CDR3 DNA follows: TGTGCCAGCAGTGACAGGACTTTCCCCTACGAGCAGTACTTC.

The V gene is TRBV9, the J gene TRBJ2-5; no clear D gene. V was trimmed by 4 bases and J by 6 bases, leaving 19 bases between them. Germline V CDR1 and CDR2: SGDLS, YYNGEE. This CDR3 is built from 15 residues. CDR3 DNA sequence: TGTGCCAGCAGCTCAGATATTCCGGGTCTTCAGACCCAGTACTTC. Translated: CASSSDIPGLQTQYF.

This chain connects TRBV5-1 to TRBJ1-1; tentatively, D is TRBD1 (5 bases). The CDR3 totals 13 residues. Germline V gives CDR1 SGHRS, CDR2 YFSETQ. Trimming took 4 bases from V and 9 from J, leaving 16 bases between them. The CDR3 is CASSPNLVDKAFF. The CDR3 DNA reads TGCGCCAGCAGCCCCAACCTCGTGGACAAAGCTTTCTTT.

The chain carries TRBV5-6 and TRBJ2-3; the match to TRBD2 covers 7 bases. CDR3 length: 18 amino acids. V lost 6 bases to trimming and J lost 4 bases; unmatched junction nucleotides: 20. The V gene's germline CDR1 is SGHDT and CDR2 YYEEEE. The CDR3 DNA follows: TGTGCCAGCACCACATTTTCGGGGCGGGAGTTCATTCCAGATACGCAGTATTTT. Amino acid sequence: CASTTFSGREFIPDTQYF. The full variable domain, completed using reference TRBV5-6 and TRBJ2-3, is DAGVTQSPTHLIKTRGQQVTLRCSPKSGHDTVSWYQQALGQGPQFIFQYYEEEERQRGNFPDRFSGHQFPNYSSELNVNALLLGDSALYLCASTTFSGREFIPDTQYFGPGTRLTVL.

V gene TRBV5-6 combines with J gene TRBJ1-1; D possibly corresponds to TRBD1 (6 bases). The CDR3 is 15 residues long. CDR1 is SGHDT, CDR2 YYEEEE, per germline. V dropped 1 base and J dropped 4 bases, with 14 bases sitting between them. As DNA, the CDR3 is TGTGCCAGCAGCTTGTTGACGGGGGCGGTCACTGAAGCTTTCTTT. It encodes CASSLLTGAVTEAFF.